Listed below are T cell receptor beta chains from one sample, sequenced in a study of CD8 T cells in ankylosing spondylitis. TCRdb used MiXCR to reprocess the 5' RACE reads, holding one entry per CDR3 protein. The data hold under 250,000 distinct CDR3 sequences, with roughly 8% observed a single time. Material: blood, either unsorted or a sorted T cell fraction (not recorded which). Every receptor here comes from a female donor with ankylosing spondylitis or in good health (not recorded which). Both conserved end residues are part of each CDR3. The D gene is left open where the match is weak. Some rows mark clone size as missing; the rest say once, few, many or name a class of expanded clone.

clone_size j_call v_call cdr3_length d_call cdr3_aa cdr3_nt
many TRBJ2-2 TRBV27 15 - CASKATGRWTGELFF TGTGCCAGCAAGGCGACCGGGCGGTGGACCGGGGAGCTGTTTTTT
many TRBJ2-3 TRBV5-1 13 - CASSYLDPDTQYF TGCGCCAGCAGCTACTTAGACCCAGATACGCAGTATTTT
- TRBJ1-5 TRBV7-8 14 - CASSPPGPYQPQHF TGTGCCAGCAGCCCCCCGGGGCCCTATCAGCCCCAGCATTTT
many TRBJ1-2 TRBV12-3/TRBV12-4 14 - CASSLTQDYYGYTF TGTGCCAGCAGTTTAACGCAGGATTACTATGGCTACACCTTC
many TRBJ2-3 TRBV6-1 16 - CASSPIRFIEADTQYF TGTGCCAGCAGTCCGATTCGCTTTATAGAGGCAGATACGCAGTATTTT
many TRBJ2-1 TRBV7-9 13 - CASSRDRNNEQFF TGTGCCAGCAGCCGCGACAGGAACAATGAGCAGTTCTTC
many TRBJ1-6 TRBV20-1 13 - CSARGTDDSPLHF TGCAGTGCTAGAGGGACAGACGATTCACCCCTCCACTTT
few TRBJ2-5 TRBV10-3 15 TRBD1 CAISEPGDSQETQYF TGTGCCATCAGTGAGCCCGGGGACAGCCAAGAGACCCAGTACTTC
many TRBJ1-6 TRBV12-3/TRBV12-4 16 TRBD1 CASRIQGGAIGSPLHF TGTGCCAGCAGAATTCAGGGGGGAGCAATTGGATCACCCCTCCACTTT
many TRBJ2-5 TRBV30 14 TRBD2 CAWSQGGLQETQYF TGTGCCTGGAGTCAGGGAGGGCTTCAAGAGACCCAGTACTTC
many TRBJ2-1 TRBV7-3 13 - CASSLVDSSEQFF TGTGCCAGCAGCTTGGTGGACTCCAGTGAGCAGTTCTTC
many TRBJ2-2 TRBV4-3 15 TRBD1 CASSPRDRGTGELFF TGCGCCAGCAGTCCCCGGGACAGGGGCACCGGGGAGCTGTTTTTT
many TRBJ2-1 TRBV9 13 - CASSALLAAEQFF TGTGCCAGCAGCGCTCTCCTAGCAGCTGAGCAGTTCTTC
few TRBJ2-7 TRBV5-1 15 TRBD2 CASSSLAGGDYEQYF TGCGCCAGCAGCTCCCTAGCGGGAGGGGATTACGAGCAGTACTTC
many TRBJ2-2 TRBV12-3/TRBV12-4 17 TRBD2 CASSQGIAGPNTGELFF TGTGCCAGCAGTCAGGGGATAGCGGGACCGAACACCGGGGAGCTGTTTTTT
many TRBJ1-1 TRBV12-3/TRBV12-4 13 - CASLLTADTEAFF TGTGCCAGCCTCCTGACGGCGGACACTGAAGCTTTCTTT
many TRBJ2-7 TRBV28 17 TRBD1 CASSLWNRQGRLSEQYF TGTGCCAGCAGTTTATGGAACAGACAGGGCCGGTTGAGTGAGCAGTACTTC
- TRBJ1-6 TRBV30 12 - CAWSGGHSPLHF TGTGCCTGGAGTGGAGGGCATTCACCCCTCCACTTT
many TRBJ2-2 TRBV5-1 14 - CASSLTGNTGELFF TGCGCCAGTTCTTTAACAGGGAACACCGGGGAGCTGTTTTTT
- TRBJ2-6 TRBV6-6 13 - CAGHQGGANVLTF TGTGCCGGCCATCAGGGGGGGGCCAACGTCCTGACTTTC
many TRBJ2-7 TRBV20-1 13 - CSADNRVSYEQYF TGCAGTGCAGACAACAGGGTATCCTACGAGCAGTACTTC
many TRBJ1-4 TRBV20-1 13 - CSARRDGTEKLFF TGCAGTGCTAGACGGGACGGGACCGAAAAACTGTTTTTT
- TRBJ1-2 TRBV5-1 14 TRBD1 CASSLDGTGEGYTF TGCGCCAGCAGCTTGGATGGGACAGGGGAAGGCTACACCTTC
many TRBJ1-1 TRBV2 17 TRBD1 CASRRTGGNNKNTEAFF TGTGCCAGCAGGCGAACAGGGGGGAACAATAAGAACACTGAAGCTTTCTTT
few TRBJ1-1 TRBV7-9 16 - CASTLRGGEVGTEAFF TGTGCCAGCACCCTCCGCGGGGGGGAAGTGGGCACTGAAGCTTTCTTT
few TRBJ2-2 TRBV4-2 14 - CASPPQGFTGELFF TGTGCCAGTCCGCCACAGGGATTCACCGGGGAGCTGTTTTTT
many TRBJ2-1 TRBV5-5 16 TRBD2 CASSPLAGVSYNEQFF TGTGCCAGCAGCCCCTTAGCGGGAGTGAGCTACAATGAGCAGTTCTTC
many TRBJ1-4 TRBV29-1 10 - CSGGNEKLFF TGCAGCGGCGGTAATGAAAAACTGTTTTTT
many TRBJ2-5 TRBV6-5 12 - CATVSSSETQYF TGTGCTACAGTTTCCAGCTCAGAGACCCAGTACTTC
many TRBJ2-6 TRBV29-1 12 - CNPFSGANVLTF TGTAACCCCTTCTCTGGGGCCAACGTCCTGACTTTC
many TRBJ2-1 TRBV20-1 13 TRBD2 CSAGTSGSYEQFF TGCAGTGCAGGGACTAGCGGGAGCTATGAGCAGTTCTTC
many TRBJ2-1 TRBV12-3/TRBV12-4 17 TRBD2 CASSPRTSGIREGEQFF TGTGCCAGCAGTCCGAGGACTAGCGGGATTAGAGAGGGTGAGCAGTTCTTC
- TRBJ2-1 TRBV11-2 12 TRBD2 CASSLGRVEQFF TGTGCCAGCAGCCTAGGGAGGGTAGAGCAGTTCTTC
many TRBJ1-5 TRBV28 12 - CASNVGGQPQHF TGTGCCAGCAATGTTGGGGGTCAGCCCCAGCATTTT
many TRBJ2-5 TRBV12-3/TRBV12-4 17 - CASSLEIQASGQETQYF TGTGCCAGCAGTTTGGAGATACAGGCCTCTGGCCAAGAGACCCAGTACTTC
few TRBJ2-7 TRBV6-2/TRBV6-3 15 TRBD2 CASSYFSAGGYEQYF TGTGCCAGCAGTTACTTCTCAGCGGGAGGCTACGAGCAGTACTTC
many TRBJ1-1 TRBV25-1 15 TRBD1 CASSALRTGHTEAFF TGTGCCAGCAGTGCTCTCCGGACAGGGCACACTGAAGCTTTCTTT
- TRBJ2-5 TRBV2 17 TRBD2 CASSTTSGTPRGETQYF TGTGCCAGCAGTACGACTAGCGGGACGCCCCGAGGAGAGACCCAGTACTTC
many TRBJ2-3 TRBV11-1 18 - CASSLGRTDPTSTDTQYF TGTGCCAGCAGCTTAGGGAGGACGGACCCAACTAGCACAGATACGCAGTATTTT
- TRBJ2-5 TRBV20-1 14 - CSARAATGEETQYF TGCAGTGCTAGAGCCGCGACGGGGGAAGAGACCCAGTACTTC
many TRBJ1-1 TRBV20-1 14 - CSARSPGQYTEAFF TGCAGTGCTAGATCTCCGGGCCAGTACACTGAAGCTTTCTTT
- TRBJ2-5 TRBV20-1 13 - CSAWLGGEETQYF TGCAGTGCTTGGCTCGGGGGCGAAGAGACCCAGTACTTC
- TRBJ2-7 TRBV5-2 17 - CASSPGLAGPGFIEQYF TGTGCCAGCAGCCCGGGACTAGCGGGGCCAGGGTTTATCGAGCAGTACTTC
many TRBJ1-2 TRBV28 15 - CASSSRRTASYGYTF TGTGCCAGCAGTTCCCGAAGGACGGCAAGCTATGGCTACACCTTC
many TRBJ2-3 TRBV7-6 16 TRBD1 CASSPTGQGTPDTQYF TGTGCCAGCAGCCCCACGGGACAGGGAACCCCAGATACGCAGTATTTT